What follows describes a single T cell receptor (beta chain). The antigen is unknown. These data are taken from a study of cytomegalovirus exposure and HLA in healthy donors. Overall study findings and caveats: In a later analysis, roughly 17,000 TCR beta sequences were associated with HLA alleles at 0.05 false discovery rate.

CDR3 length: 13 amino acids. Germline CDR1 and CDR2: MNHEY and SMNVEV (reference sequence). With 4 bases clipped from V and 6 bases from J, the junction kept 4 bases outside the gene matches. Researchers ran the PCR with 60 Vbeta and 13 Jbeta primers. TCRdb's copy holds only in-frame clones and misses some; the assay was immunoSEQ multiplex PCR. The data hold over 200,000 clones, with roughly 87% observed a single time. The rearrangement links TRBV27 to TRBJ2-7; TRBD2 aligns across 9 bases. The clonotype originates from a man aged 40-50 years in good health and CMV-seropositive. Sequenced: PBMCs. This CDR3 is CASSYSGSTEQYF. In DNA, the CDR3 is TGTGCCAGCAGTTATAGCGGGAGTACCGAGCAGTACTTC.